The sequence of this T cell receptor beta chain was determined in a study of shared clonotypes between healthy human individuals. Overall study findings and caveats: When naive CD4 clonotypes were compared across several donors, around 4.6% were shared. The diversity represented, both genetic and in exposure history, was limited by few donors.

With V trimmed by 6 bases and J by 4 bases, 13 bases remained unmatched. CDR3 size: 16 residues. Germline-derived CDR1 and CDR2 are LNHDA and SQIVND (reference sequence). All the donors were Caucasian adults who lived in Nashville, Tennessee. Comments on this clone: The antigen remains undetermined.

The authors split each subset's genomic DNA evenly across several immunoSEQ plates. The assay was immunoSEQ multiplex PCR, and TCRdb's table has in-frame clones only and misses some. The table includes millions of clones, 90% to 95% detected once. This TCR was sampled from a man aged 18 to 29 in good health. Material for sequencing was naive CD4+ T cells sorted from blood. Subset here: CD45RA+ positively selected. The chain uses TRBV19 and TRBJ1-2, with 8 bases aligning to TRBD1. The CDR3, as DNA: TGTGCCAGTAGCAGGGGGCTTGGGTACTTGAGCTATGGCTACACCTTC. Its translation: CASSRGLGYLSYGYTF.